This T cell receptor beta chain was captured in a study of chemoradiotherapy in HPV16-positive cancers. General observations from the study: Candidate HPV-specific clones and E7-related TCR motifs grew in tumor during treatment.

Comment on this clone: The antigen is not known.

This CDR3 has 13 residues. Germline V gives CDR1 MNHEY, CDR2 SMNVEV (reference sequence). Trimming removed 3 bases at V and 12 bases at J, with 15 bases between. Measured with immunoSEQ multiplex PCR; TCRdb has only the in-frame clones, and not every one. The sample lists 4,000 to 6,500 clones; 65% to 80% were seen once. This sequence originates from a human donor with HPV-associated anogenital cancer. The chain has TRBV27 and TRBJ2-1; D remains unclear. This material consisted of tumor tissue, taken from a patient who underwent chemoradiotherapy. CDR3 nucleotide sequence: TGTGCCAGCAGTTTGGGTCCACGGTATGGGCAGTTCTTC. The encoded protein is CASSLGPRYGQFF.